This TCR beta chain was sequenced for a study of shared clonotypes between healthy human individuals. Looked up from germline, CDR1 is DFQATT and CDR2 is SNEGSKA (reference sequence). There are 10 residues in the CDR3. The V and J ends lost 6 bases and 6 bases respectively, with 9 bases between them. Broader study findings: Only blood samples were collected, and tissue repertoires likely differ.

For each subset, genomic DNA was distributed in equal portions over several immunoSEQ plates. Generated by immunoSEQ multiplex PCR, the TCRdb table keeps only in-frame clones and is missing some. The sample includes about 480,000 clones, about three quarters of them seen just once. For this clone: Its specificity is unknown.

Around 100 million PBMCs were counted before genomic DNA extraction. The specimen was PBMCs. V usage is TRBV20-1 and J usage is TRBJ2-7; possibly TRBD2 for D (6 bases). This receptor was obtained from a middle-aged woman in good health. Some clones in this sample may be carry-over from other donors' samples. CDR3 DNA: TGCAGTGCGGGACTCAGCGAGCAGTACTTC. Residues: CSAGLSEQYF.